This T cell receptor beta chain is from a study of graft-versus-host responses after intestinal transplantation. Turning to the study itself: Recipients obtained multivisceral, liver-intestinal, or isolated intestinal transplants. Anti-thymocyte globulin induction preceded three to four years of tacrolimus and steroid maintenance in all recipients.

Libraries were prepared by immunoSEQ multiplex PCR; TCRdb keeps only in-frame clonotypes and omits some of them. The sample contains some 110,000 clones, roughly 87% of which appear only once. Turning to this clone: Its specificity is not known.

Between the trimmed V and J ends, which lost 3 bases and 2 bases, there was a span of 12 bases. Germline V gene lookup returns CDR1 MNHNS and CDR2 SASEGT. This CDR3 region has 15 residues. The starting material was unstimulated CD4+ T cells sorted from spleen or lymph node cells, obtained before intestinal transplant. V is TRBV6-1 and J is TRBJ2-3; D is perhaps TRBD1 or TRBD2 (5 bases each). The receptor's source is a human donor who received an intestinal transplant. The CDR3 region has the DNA TGTGCCAGCAGTGAGGGGACGGCCTTCACAGATACGCAGTATTTT. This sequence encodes CASSEGTAFTDTQYF.